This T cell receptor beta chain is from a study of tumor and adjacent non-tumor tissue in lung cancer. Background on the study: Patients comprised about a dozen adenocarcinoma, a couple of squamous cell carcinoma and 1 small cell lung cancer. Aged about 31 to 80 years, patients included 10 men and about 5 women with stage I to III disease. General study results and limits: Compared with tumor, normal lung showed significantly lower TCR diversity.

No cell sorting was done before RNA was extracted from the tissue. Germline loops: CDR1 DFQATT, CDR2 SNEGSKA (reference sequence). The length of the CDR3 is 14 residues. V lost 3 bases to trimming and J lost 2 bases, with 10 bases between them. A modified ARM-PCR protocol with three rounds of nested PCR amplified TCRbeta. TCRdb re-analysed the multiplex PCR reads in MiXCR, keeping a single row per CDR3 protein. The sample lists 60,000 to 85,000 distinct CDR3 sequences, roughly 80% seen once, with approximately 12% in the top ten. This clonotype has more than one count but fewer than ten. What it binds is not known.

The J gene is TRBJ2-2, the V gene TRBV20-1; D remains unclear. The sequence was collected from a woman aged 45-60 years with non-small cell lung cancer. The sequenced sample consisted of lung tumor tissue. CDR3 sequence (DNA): TGCAGTGCTAGCAACGACGCAAACACCGGGGAGCTGTTTTTT. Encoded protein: CSASNDANTGELFF.